The 27 T cell receptor beta chains below were found in one sample sequenced in a study of a mutant IDH1 vaccine in newly diagnosed glioma. Time point noted: week 23, last vaccination. Alongside topical imiquimod, each dose of vaccine comprised 300 ug of mutant IDH1 20-mer peptide. For these receptors, no antigen is known. This table comes from immunoSEQ multiplex PCR, and its TCRdb copy is limited to in-frame clones, with some not included. There are 40,000 to 45,000 clones in the sample; roughly 80% occur only once, and 5% to 6.5% lies in the top ten. The sample in question was PBMCs, obtained from a glioma patient whose treatment included an IDH1 peptide vaccine. The receptor source for this set is a man aged 45-60 years with glioma.

This chain joins TRBV7-2 and TRBJ2-5, with 8 bases matching TRBD1. Germline V gene lookup returns CDR1 SGHTA and CDR2 FQGNSA. This CDR3 is built from 17 residues. V was clipped by 5 bases and J by 2 bases; unmatched bases: 13. DNA for the CDR3: TGTGCCAGCAGCCTAACAGGACAGGGCTTTTCTCAAGAGACCCAGTACTTC. Protein sequence: CASSLTGQGFSQETQYF.

The table lists this clone with a count of one. The chain carries TRBV29-1 and TRBJ2-7; D gene ambiguous. The V gene's germline CDR1 is SQVTM and CDR2 ANQGSEA. This CDR3 has 14 amino acids. V lost 4 bases, J lost 2 bases, and 15 bases lay in between. The CDR3: CSVAVPRQPYEQYF. The CDR3 DNA reads TGCAGCGTTGCGGTCCCTCGGCAGCCCTACGAGCAGTACTTC.

This clone was recorded a few times. The V call is TRBV6-6, the J call TRBJ2-1, with TRBD2 as a possible D gene (5 bases). Trimming removed 5 bases at V and 2 bases at J, with 13 bases between. The germline gives CDR1 MNHNY, CDR2 SVGAGI (reference sequence). CDR3 length: 15 amino acids. In nucleotides, the CDR3 is TGTGCCAGCAGTCGTGCCGGGGAGCCCTACAATGAGCAGTTCTTC. Amino acids: CASSRAGEPYNEQFF.

This clone has a handful of counts. The chain is built from TRBV27 and TRBJ2-5, with 8 positions matching TRBD2. CDR3 length: 13 residues. The J segment lost 10 bases and the V segment lost 2 bases, leaving 6 bases of the junction unmatched. Germline V gene sequence: CDR1 MNHEY, CDR2 SMNVEV (reference sequence). The DNA for the CDR3 is TGTGCCAGCAGTTTAGGACCCGGGGGGGACCAGTACTTC. As protein: CASSLGPGGDQYF.

The rearrangement links TRBV7-9 to TRBJ2-5; D may be TRBD1 or TRBD2 (6 bases each). The CDR3 covers 16 residues. Germline CDR1 is SEHNR and CDR2 is FQNEAQ (reference sequence). Trimming removed 2 bases from V and 3 bases from J, with 16 bases in between. As DNA, the CDR3 is TGTGCCAGCAGCTTAATGCAGGGGAGGTCCAAAGAGACCCAGTACTTC. This sequence encodes CASSLMQGRSKETQYF.

By its share, this clone is medium-sized. This sequence joins TRBV12-5 and TRBJ2-5; D is perhaps TRBD1 or TRBD2 (5 bases each). This CDR3 region has 15 residues. Deletions cut 1 base from V and 1 base from J, with 10 bases between. Per the germline V gene, CDR1 is LGHNT and CDR2 is FRNRAP. CDR3 amino acids: CASGLGWGIQETQYF. The CDR3 coding sequence is TGTGCTAGTGGTTTGGGGTGGGGGATCCAAGAGACCCAGTACTTC.

The V call is TRBV5-1, the J call TRBJ2-7; D remains unclear. CDR3 length: 12 residues. Germline loops: CDR1 SGHRS, CDR2 YFSETQ. Trimming took off 4 bases at V and 3 bases at J, with 8 bases between the two ends. CDR3 region: CASSAGFYEQYF. CDR3 coding DNA: TGCGCCAGCAGCGCCGGATTCTACGAGCAGTACTTC. The variable domain in full, with the rest retrieved from reference TRBV5-1 and TRBJ2-7, is KAGVTQTPRYLIKTRGQQVTLSCSPISGHRSVSWYQQTPGQGLQFLFEYFSETQRNKGNFPGRFSGRQFSNSRSEMNVSTLELGDSALYLCASSAGFYEQYFGPGTRLTVT.

This chain uses TRBV30 with TRBJ1-2, with 8 bases aligning to TRBD1. This CDR3 spans 12 amino acids. The germline V gene encodes CDR1 GTSNPN and CDR2 SVGIG (reference sequence). Unmatched junction bases numbered 4, after V lost 3 bases and J lost 7 bases. Here the CDR3 DNA reads TGTGCCTGGAGAGGACAGGGACTTGGCTACACCTTC. Its protein product is CAWRGQGLGYTF.

The chain employs TRBV5-1 and TRBJ1-5; D is unclear. Germline V gene lookup returns CDR1 SGHRS and CDR2 YFSETQ. Between the trimmed V and J ends, which lost 2 bases and 11 bases, there was a span of 14 bases. CDR3 length: 13 residues. DNA for the CDR3: TGCGCCAGCAGCTTCTCCGGTGGTACAGCCCAGCATTTT. Translating gives CASSFSGGTAQHF.

This clone has just a few counts. The chain carries TRBV5-1 and TRBJ1-3; D gene unclear. With 2 bases removed from V and 4 bases from J, the gap between germline ends came to 7 bases. CDR3 length: 13 amino acids. Germline V gives CDR1 SGHRS, CDR2 YFSETQ. This chain's CDR3 is CASSFGDGNTIYF. Here the CDR3 DNA reads TGCGCCAGCAGCTTCGGTGACGGAAACACCATATATTTT.

The V gene is TRBV7-2, the J gene TRBJ2-7, with unresolved D. V shed 8 bases and J shed 2 bases, with 7 bases lying between them. In germline, CDR1 is SGHTA, CDR2 FQGNSA. This CDR3 region has 11 residues. The CDR3 nucleotides read TGTGCCAGCTCCAAGACCTACGAGCAGTACTTC. Protein: CASSKTYEQYF.

J is TRBJ2-7 and V is TRBV2; TRBD1 or TRBD2 may be the D gene (5 bases each). The V end was cut by 4 bases, the J end by 0 bases, with 10 bases between. The CDR3 spans 14 residues. In germline, CDR1 is SNHLY, CDR2 FYNNEI. The CDR3 sequence is CASSARGHSYEQYF. CDR3 coding DNA: TGTGCCAGCAGTGCGAGGGGCCACTCCTACGAGCAGTACTTC.

The J gene is TRBJ1-6, the V gene TRBV7-2; D not resolved. Germline V gene data show CDR1 as SGHTA and CDR2 as FQGNSA. The V gene lost 5 bases and the J gene lost 6 bases, with 14 bases spanning the gap. CDR3 length equals 15 residues. The CDR3 spells CASSPPAVPNSPLHF. CDR3 nucleotide sequence: TGTGCCAGCAGCCCCCCGGCGGTTCCTAATTCACCCCTCCACTTT. The full variable domain, completed using reference TRBV7-2 and TRBJ1-6, is GAGVSQSPSNKVTEKGKDVELRCDPISGHTALYWYRQSLGQGLEFLIYFQGNSAPDKSGLPSDRFSAERTGGSVSTLTIQRTQQEDSAVYLCASSPPAVPNSPLHFGNGTRLTVT.

This rearrangement joins TRBV29-1 to TRBJ2-1, with D possibly TRBD2 on 5 matching bases. The CDR3 is 12 amino acids. The germline V and J ends were trimmed by 6 bases and 7 bases, with 13 bases remaining between them. Germline V gene lookup returns CDR1 SQVTM and CDR2 ANQGSEA. The chain's CDR3 is CSVGSSGNEQFF. The CDR3 DNA is TGCAGCGTGGGGTCTTCGGGGAATGAGCAGTTCTTC.

The chain combines TRBV5-1 with TRBJ1-6; D may be TRBD1 (6 bases). The CDR3 runs to 17 residues. With 0 bases removed from V and 6 bases from J, the gap between germline ends came to 16 bases. Germline V gene data show CDR1 as SGHRS and CDR2 as YFSETQ. Written as DNA, the CDR3 is TGCGCCAGCAGCTTGGGAACAGGGCTAGTCGGTAATTCACCCCTCCACTTT. This translates into CASSLGTGLVGNSPLHF.

V gene TRBV29-1 combines with J gene TRBJ2-3; TRBD2 matches at 11 bases. The germline gives CDR1 SQVTM, CDR2 ANQGSEA. The CDR3 has 15 residues. V lost 5 bases, J lost 3 bases, and 7 bases stayed unmatched. The CDR3 coding sequence is TGCAGCGTTACAATTAGCGGGGGGGCAACAGATACGCAGTATTTT. Translation gives CSVTISGGATDTQYF.

J is TRBJ1-2 and V is TRBV29-1; D remains ambiguous. Germline CDR1 and CDR2: SQVTM and ANQGSEA. V was cut by 3 bases and J by 2 bases, with 7 bases left in between. The CDR3 totals 12 residues. CDR3 nucleotide sequence: TGCAGCGTTGAGGGAAACAACTATGGCTACACCTTC. This encodes CSVEGNNYGYTF.

About this clone: Other DNA sequences from this sample encode an identical CDR3 as well. The V gene is TRBV30, the J gene TRBJ1-3; D not certain. Germline loops: CDR1 GTSNPN, CDR2 SVGIG (reference sequence). The CDR3 is 14 residues long. Trimming removed 0 bases at V and 0 bases at J, with 6 bases between. The CDR3 sequence: CAWSVGSSGNTIYF. In DNA, the CDR3 is TGTGCCTGGAGTGTCGGGAGCTCTGGAAACACCATATATTTT.

The CDR3 nucleotides are TGTGCCAGCAGCCGATTGAATCGACAGGGGGACGAGCAGTACTTC. It yields the protein CASSRLNRQGDEQYF. The V and J genes are TRBV14 and TRBJ2-7; TRBD1 matches at 9 bases. Germline V gene lookup returns CDR1 SGHDN and CDR2 FVKESK. Unmatched junction bases numbered 9, after V lost 4 bases and J lost 5 bases. The CDR3 extends over 15 amino acids.

The V gene is TRBV13, the J gene TRBJ2-2, with a weak D call TRBD1 (6 bases). In germline, CDR1 is PRHDT, CDR2 FYEKMQ (reference sequence). The CDR3 sequence is 16 residues long. The V end was cut by 1 base, the J end by 0 bases, with 9 bases between. The CDR3 loop reads CASSLDRVPNTGELFF. The CDR3, as DNA: TGTGCCAGCAGCTTAGACAGGGTCCCGAACACCGGGGAGCTGTTTTTT.

The V and J genes are TRBV7-9 and TRBJ2-7, with D perhaps TRBD1 (7 bases). Trimming cost V 5 bases and J 7 bases, with 24 bases left between them. Germline V gene data show CDR1 as SEHNR and CDR2 as FQNEAQ (reference sequence). The CDR3 is made up of 16 amino acids. The CDR3 DNA reads TGTGCCAGCAGCCCTAACCCTGAGACAGGGAGGTCGGAGCAGTACTTC. Translation gives CASSPNPETGRSEQYF.

CDR3 loop: CASSYASLDVLEAFF. In nucleotides, the CDR3 is TGTGCCAGCAGTTACGCCTCCCTTGATGTACTTGAAGCTTTCTTT. The rearrangement joins TRBV6-5 to TRBJ1-1; D uncertain. CDR1 is MNHEY and CDR2 is SVGAGI in the germline V gene. The V end was cut by 2 bases, the J end by 7 bases, with 17 bases between. CDR3 length equals 15 residues.

This clone has just one count. This chain joins TRBV15 and TRBJ2-3; D is perhaps TRBD2 (5 bases). Trimming took off 0 bases at V and 11 bases at J, with 15 bases between the two ends. Germline CDR1 LNHNV, CDR2 YYDKDF (reference sequence). The CDR3 totals 14 residues. CDR3 amino acids: CATSREMRARGQYF. CDR3 nucleotide sequence: TGTGCCACCAGCAGAGAAATGAGGGCTCGCGGGCAGTATTTT.

The V gene is TRBV7-3, the J gene TRBJ2-7; 10 bases align to TRBD1. The germline CDR1 and CDR2 sequences are SGHTA and FQGTGA. CDR3 length: 17 residues. The V gene end was trimmed by 1 base and the J gene end by 2 bases; junction bases not matched to a gene: 8. CDR3 coding DNA: TGTGCCAGCAGCTTAAACCCTCCGACAGGGGGCCCCTACGAGCAGTACTTC. It encodes CASSLNPPTGGPYEQYF.

The V gene is TRBV19, the J gene TRBJ1-5, with D maybe TRBD1 (6 bases). This CDR3 is 15 amino acids long. Germline CDR1 reads LNHDA; CDR2 reads SQIVND (reference sequence). Trimming cost V 5 bases and J 3 bases, with 14 bases left between them. CDR3 region: CASSPQTGNNQPQHF. For the CDR3, the DNA is TGTGCCAGTAGTCCCCAGACAGGTAACAATCAGCCCCAGCATTTT. Complete variable domain (other parts from reference TRBV19 and TRBJ1-5): DGGITQSPKYLFRKEGQNVTLSCEQNLNHDAMYWYRQDPGQGLRLIYYSQIVNDFQKGDIAEGYSVSREKKESFPLTVTSAQKNPTAFYLCASSPQTGNNQPQHFGDGTRLSIL.

The chain recombines TRBV20-1 with TRBJ1-1; D unclear. V gave up 3 bases and J gave up 4 bases, with 6 bases separating them. This CDR3 has 11 residues. Germline CDR1 DFQATT, CDR2 SNEGSKA (reference sequence). The CDR3 DNA is TGCAGTGCTAGTCGGGGCACTGAAGCTTTCTTT. It codes for CSASRGTEAFF.

The genes are TRBV6-5 and TRBJ1-6; a weak D match, TRBD1 (5 bases). V lost 4 bases to trimming and J lost 7 bases, with 11 bases between them. Germline CDR1 reads MNHEY; CDR2 reads SVGAGI. The length of the CDR3 is 14 residues. CDR3 loop: CASSSQGANSPLHF. CDR3 coding DNA: TGTGCCAGCAGTTCTCAAGGGGCGAATTCACCCCTCCACTTT.